This T cell receptor beta chain was recorded in a study of blood T cell repertoires in COVID-19. J gave up 7 bases and V 7 bases, and 10 bases lay outside the gene matches. The CDR3 sequence is 13 residues long. Germline V gene sequence: CDR1 SQVTM, CDR2 ANQGSEA. Data came from immunoSEQ multiplex PCR; TCRdb stores just in-frame clones and leaves some out. The data contain around 26,000 clones, approximately 88% of them singletons. Sequencing used peripheral blood. The gene calls are TRBV29-1 and TRBJ2-7; 10 bases match TRBD1. This clonotype originated in a human donor with active COVID-19. The donor label of this sample is uncertain. CDR3 amino acids: CSARTGGRGEQYF. The CDR3 nucleotides are TGCAGCGCCCGGACAGGGGGAAGGGGTGAGCAGTACTTC.